The clone carrying this T cell receptor (beta chain) was seen ten or more times. A read error may explain this, as a much larger clone is one base away. Deletions cut 5 bases from V and 0 bases from J, with 16 bases between. This CDR3 comprises 16 residues. CDR1 MDHEN and CDR2 SYDVKM come from the germline V gene. This specimen belongs to a study of Graves' ophthalmopathy and Graves' hyperthyroidism. Amplification of TCR beta CDR3 regions used RNA transcripts. A first-round RT-PCR used HTBI primers, followed by a second-round multiplex PCR. TCRdb redid the calling of the multiplex PCR reads with MiXCR, one entry per CDR3 protein. The profile shows a few hundred thousand distinct CDR3 sequences, 18% of them singletons.

Sequencing was done on a sample of peripheral blood. The source of this sequence is a woman aged 18-30 years with Graves' ophthalmopathy. The chain combines TRBV28 with TRBJ2-5; D possibly uses TRBD1 or TRBD2 (6 bases each). The CDR3 DNA is TGTGCCAGCAGTCCCCCGGGGGCTTTGTACCAAGAGACCCAGTACTTC. Protein product: CASSPPGALYQETQYF.